A single sample gave rise to the 10 T cell receptor beta chains below, sequenced in a study of T cell responses to AZD1222 COVID-19 vaccine. Measured with immunoSEQ multiplex PCR; TCRdb has only the in-frame clones, and not every one. Among more than 30,000 clones listed, roughly 90% were seen once. Sequencing used peripheral blood, obtained 28 days after the second AZD1222 dose. Receptors originate from an adult who received the AZD1222 COVID-19 vaccine.

The V gene is TRBV6-5, the J gene TRBJ1-3, with unresolved D. Trimming cost V 2 bases and J 4 bases, with 12 bases left between them. This CDR3 comprises 15 residues. Per the germline V gene, CDR1 is MNHEY and CDR2 is SVGAGI. The CDR3: CASSYDWKSGNTIYF. The CDR3 DNA is TGTGCCAGCAGTTACGATTGGAAATCCGGAAACACCATATATTTT.

This chain joins TRBV6-5 and TRBJ1-6, with D possibly being TRBD1 (6 bases). Deletions cut 6 bases from V and 10 bases from J, with 16 bases between. The V gene's germline CDR1 is MNHEY and CDR2 SVGAGI. The CDR3 loop spans 14 amino acids. In DNA, the CDR3 is TGTGCCAGCAGCCCCGTGGGGGGGCGATCACCCCTCCACTTT. It encodes CASSPVGGRSPLHF.

J is TRBJ1-5 and V is TRBV28; 12 nucleotides line up with TRBD1. Germline CDR1 reads MDHEN; CDR2 reads SYDVKM. The CDR3 is 14 residues long. The V and J ends lost 5 bases and 6 bases, in that order; junction bases with no gene match: 2. The CDR3 bases are TGTGCCAGCAGTGGGACAGGGGGCATTCAGCCCCAGCATTTT. This gives the protein CASSGTGGIQPQHF. The full variable domain, rest sourced from reference TRBV28 and TRBJ1-5, is DVKVTQSSRYLVKRTGEKVFLECVQDMDHENMFWYRQDPGLGLRLIYFSYDVKMKEKGDIPEGYSVSREKKERFSLILESASTNQTSMYLCASSGTGGIQPQHFGDGTRLSIL.

A single count supports this clone. The chain carries TRBV6-2 or TRBV6-3 and TRBJ1-5; tentative D call: TRBD1 (5 bases). V lost 1 base and J 5 bases, leaving 21 bases between the germline ends. Germline CDR1 and CDR2: MNHEY and SVGEGT. This CDR3 has 18 residues. DNA for the CDR3: TGTGCCAGCAGTTACTGGTCTGGGGCTCGGGCGTCCCATCAGCCCCAGCATTTT. Amino acids: CASSYWSGARASHQPQHF.

The chain joins TRBV6-5 to TRBJ1-2; D possibly corresponds to TRBD1 (6 bases). The CDR3 spans 14 residues. Germline V gives CDR1 MNHEY, CDR2 SVGAGI. Trimming pared 0 bases from V and 4 bases from J, leaving 9 bases between. The CDR3 nucleotides are TGTGCCAGCAGTTACTCGAAAGGGGGCTATGGCTACACCTTC. As protein: CASSYSKGGYGYTF.

The rearrangement links TRBV6-5 to TRBJ1-4; 7 bases are a match to TRBD1. With V trimmed by 0 bases and J by 7 bases, 8 bases remained unmatched. The germline CDR1 and CDR2 sequences are MNHEY and SVGAGI. The CDR3 has 16 amino acids. CDR3 sequence reads: CASSYSKTGRGEKLFF. As DNA, the CDR3 is TGTGCCAGCAGTTACTCGAAGACAGGGAGGGGTGAAAAACTGTTTTTT.

This clone came up once. The V and J genes are TRBV14 and TRBJ2-7; D is unclear. Germline CDR1 and CDR2: SGHDN and FVKESK. The CDR3 runs 14 residues. The V and J ends lost 3 bases and 3 bases respectively, with 12 bases between them. This CDR3 reads CASSHFDTLYEQYF. The CDR3 bases are TGTGCCAGCAGCCATTTTGACACCCTCTACGAGCAGTACTTC.

The chain links TRBV4-1 to TRBJ1-3; D is possibly TRBD1 (6 bases). Germline CDR1 and CDR2: MGHRA and YSYEKL. The ends were cut back, 4 bases at V and 0 bases at J, with 10 bases in the middle. The CDR3 runs to 15 residues. The CDR3 protein is CASSLRQVSGNTIYF. CDR3 nucleotide sequence: TGCGCCAGCAGCCTCCGACAGGTCTCTGGAAACACCATATATTTT.

The rearrangement links TRBV18 to TRBJ1-6; 7 bases line up with TRBD1. The length of the CDR3 is 19 residues. Germline CDR1 KGHSH, CDR2 LQKENI. Trimming took 3 bases from V and 0 from J; bases not matched to a gene: 11. The CDR3 nucleotides are TGTGCCAGCTCACCCCTAAGGGGGCCCCACAGCTCCTATAATTCACCCCTCCACTTT. Residues: CASSPLRGPHSSYNSPLHF.

This clone was picked up a small number of times. The chain employs TRBV7-3 and TRBJ2-7; D unresolved. The CDR3 has 13 amino acids. Trimming took off 2 bases at V and 4 bases at J, with 9 bases between the two ends. Germline V gene lookup returns CDR1 SGHTA and CDR2 FQGTGA. The CDR3 sequence is CASSLLRQYEQYF. CDR3 sequence (DNA): TGTGCCAGCAGCTTACTTCGCCAATACGAGCAGTACTTC. Full variable domain (outside the CDR3, taken from reference TRBV7-3 and TRBJ2-7): GAGVSQTPSNKVTEKGKYVELRCDPISGHTALYWYRQSLGQGPEFLIYFQGTGAADDSGLPNDRFFAVRPEGSVSTLKIQRTERGDSAVYLCASSLLRQYEQYFGPGTRLTVT.